The clone carrying this T cell receptor beta chain was observed a few times. Its antigen remains unknown. As the library was built, unique molecular identifiers were attached to individual cDNA molecules. TCRdb called the RACE reads again in MiXCR, with one record for every CDR3 protein. Found here are roughly 250,000 distinct CDR3 sequences, approximately 8.4% of them singletons; the top ten hold 2.3%. The CDR3 covers 11 residues. CDR1 and CDR2 (germline): MDHEN, SYDVKM. V was trimmed by 6 bases and J by 5 bases, leaving 6 bases between them. The sample is drawn from a study of human T cells and chemical hapten exposure. The wider study: Alopecia areata, totalis or universalis affected patients who were mostly female. Study conclusions and caveats: TCRs exceeding a frequency of 1 in 1000 stayed unchanged under DPC sensitization. Significantly more large CDR3 similarity clusters were formed by expanded TCRs than by controls.

Time point of the sample: pre-sensitization, week 0. This sample's treatment: therapeutic diphenylcyclopropenone sensitization with weekly scalp DPC. The rearrangement joins TRBV28 to TRBJ2-3; no firm D call. This receptor was obtained from a woman aged 35 to 49 with alopecia areata. Some clones in this sample may be carry-over from other donors' samples. Sequences were derived from whole blood, sampled in connection with sensitization to the hapten diphenylcyclopropenone (DPC). CDR3 in amino acids: CASSDQDTQYF. The CDR3 region has the DNA TGTGCCAGCAGCGACCAAGATACGCAGTATTTT.